A single TCR beta chain is shown here with its context. Antigen specificity is unknown. Produced via immunoSEQ multiplex PCR; TCRdb's table is partial and in-frame only. The table shows 95,000 to 150,000 clones, with about 90% occurring only once. These data belong to a study of T cell responses to AZD1222 COVID-19 vaccine. Study findings and constraints: It should be noted that donors were predominantly white British and more often female, and clonal diversity was possibly underestimated. Vaccine-associated CD4 TCRs spanned spike, dominant at 160-218 and 743-854.

The CDR3 sequence is 16 residues long. The V and J genes are TRBV21-1 and TRBJ1-6. TRBV21-1 is listed as a pseudogene. This sequence was found in an adult in good health. The source material was peripheral blood, sampled on day 0 of AZD1222 vaccination. CDR3 nucleotide sequence: TGTGCCAGCAGCGTTGGAGGGGGGCCGGGGTATTCACCCCTCCACTTT. This gives the protein CASSVGGGPGYSPLHF.